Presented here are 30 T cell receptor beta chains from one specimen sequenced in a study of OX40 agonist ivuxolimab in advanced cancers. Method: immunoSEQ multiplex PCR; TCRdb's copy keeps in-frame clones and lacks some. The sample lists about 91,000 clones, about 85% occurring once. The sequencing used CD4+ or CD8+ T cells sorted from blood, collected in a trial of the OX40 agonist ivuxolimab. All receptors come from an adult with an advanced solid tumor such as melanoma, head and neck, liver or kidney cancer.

The CDR3 reads CASMIGRNYGYTF. CDR3 coding DNA: TGTGCCAGCATGATCGGCCGGAACTATGGCTACACCTTC. This chain uses TRBV6-5 with TRBJ1-2; the D is unclear. The CDR3 spans 13 residues. Trimming cost V 7 bases and J 2 bases, with 11 bases left between them. Germline assignment: CDR1 MNHEY and CDR2 SVGAGI.

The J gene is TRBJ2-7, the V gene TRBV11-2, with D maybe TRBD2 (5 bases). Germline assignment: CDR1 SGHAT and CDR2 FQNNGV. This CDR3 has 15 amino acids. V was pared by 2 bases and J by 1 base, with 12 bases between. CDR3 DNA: TGTGCCAGCAGCTTAACCGACCGGGGTTCCTACGAGCAGTACTTC. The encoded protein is CASSLTDRGSYEQYF.

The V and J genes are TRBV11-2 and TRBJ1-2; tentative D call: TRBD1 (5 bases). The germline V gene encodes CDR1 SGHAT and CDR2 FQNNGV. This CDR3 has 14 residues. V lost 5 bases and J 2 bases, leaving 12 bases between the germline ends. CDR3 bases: TGTGCCAGCAGCCCAGGGAATTGGAACTATGGCTACACCTTC. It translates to CASSPGNWNYGYTF.

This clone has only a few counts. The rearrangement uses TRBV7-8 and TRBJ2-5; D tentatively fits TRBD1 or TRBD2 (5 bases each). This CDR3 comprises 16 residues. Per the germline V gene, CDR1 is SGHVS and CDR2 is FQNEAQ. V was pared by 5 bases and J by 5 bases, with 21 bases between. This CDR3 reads CASSTQGTAVGETQYF. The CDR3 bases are TGTGCCAGCAGCACGCAAGGGACGGCAGTGGGGGAGACCCAGTACTTC.

The CDR3 spells CASSIGGSGNTIYF. The CDR3 DNA follows: TGTGCCAGTAGTATAGGTGGCTCTGGAAACACCATATATTTT. This rearrangement joins TRBV19 to TRBJ1-3; D uncertain. Germline V CDR1 and CDR2: LNHDA, SQIVND (reference sequence). The CDR3 has 14 amino acids. V was shortened by 1 base and J by 0 bases, with 4 bases between the two germline ends.

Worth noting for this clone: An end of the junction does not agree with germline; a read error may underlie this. The CDR3 sequence is CASSIERTSGTIF. CDR3 in DNA: TGTGCCAGTAGTATAGAGCGGACTAGCGGAACCATTTTT. The chain uses TRBV19 and TRBJ2-3; 10 positions agree with TRBD2. CDR3 length: 13 residues. Germline loops: CDR1 LNHDA, CDR2 SQIVND (reference sequence).

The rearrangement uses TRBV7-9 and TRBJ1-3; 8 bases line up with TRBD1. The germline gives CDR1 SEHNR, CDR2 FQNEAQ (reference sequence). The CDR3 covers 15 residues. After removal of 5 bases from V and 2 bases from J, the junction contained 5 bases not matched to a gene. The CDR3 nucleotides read TGTGCCAGCAGCCCACAGGGGGTCACTGGAAACACCATATATTTT. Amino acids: CASSPQGVTGNTIYF.

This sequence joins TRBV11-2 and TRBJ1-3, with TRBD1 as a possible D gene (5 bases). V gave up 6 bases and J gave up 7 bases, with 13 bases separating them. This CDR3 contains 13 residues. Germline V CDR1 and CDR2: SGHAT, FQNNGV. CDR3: CASRRQTGNTIYF. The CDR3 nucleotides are TGTGCCAGCAGACGACAGACCGGTAACACCATATATTTT. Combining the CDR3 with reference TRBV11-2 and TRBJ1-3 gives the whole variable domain EAGVAQSPRYKIIEKRQSVAFWCNPISGHATLYWYQQILGQGPKLLIQFQNNGVVDDSQLPKDRFSAERLKGVDSTLKIQPAKLEDSAVYLCASRRQTGNTIYFGEGSWLTVV.

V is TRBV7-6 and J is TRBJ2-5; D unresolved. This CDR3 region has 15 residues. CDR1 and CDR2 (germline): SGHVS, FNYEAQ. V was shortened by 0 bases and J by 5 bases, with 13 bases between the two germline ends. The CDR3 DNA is TGTGCCAGCAGCTTAGCGAGGCCTGTGGGGGAGACCCAGTACTTC. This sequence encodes CASSLARPVGETQYF.

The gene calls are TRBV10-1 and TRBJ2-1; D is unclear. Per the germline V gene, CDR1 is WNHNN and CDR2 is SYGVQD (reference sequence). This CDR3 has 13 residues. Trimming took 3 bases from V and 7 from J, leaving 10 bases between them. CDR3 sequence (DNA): TGCGCCAGCAGTGATGGGAATAGGAATGAGCAGTTCTTC. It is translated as CASSDGNRNEQFF.

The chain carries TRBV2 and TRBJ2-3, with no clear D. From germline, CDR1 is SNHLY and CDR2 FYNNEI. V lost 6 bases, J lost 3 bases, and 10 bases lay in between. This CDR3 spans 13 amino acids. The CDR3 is CASRLTRTDTQYF. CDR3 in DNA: TGTGCCAGCAGACTTACGCGGACAGATACGCAGTATTTT.

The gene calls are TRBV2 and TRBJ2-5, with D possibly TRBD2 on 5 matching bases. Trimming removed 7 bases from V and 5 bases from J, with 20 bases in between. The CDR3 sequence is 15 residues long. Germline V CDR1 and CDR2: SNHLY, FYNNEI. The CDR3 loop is CASKVGDYQSETQYF. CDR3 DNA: TGTGCCAGCAAGGTGGGAGACTATCAGTCGGAGACCCAGTACTTC.

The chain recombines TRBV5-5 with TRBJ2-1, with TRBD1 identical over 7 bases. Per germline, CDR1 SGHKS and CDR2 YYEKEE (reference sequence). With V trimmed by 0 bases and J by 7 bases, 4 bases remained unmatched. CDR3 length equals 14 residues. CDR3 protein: CASSLGTGLNEQFF. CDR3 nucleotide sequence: TGTGCCAGCAGCTTGGGGACAGGCCTGAATGAGCAGTTCTTC.

CDR3 amino acids: CASKAGQGLVNTEAFF. The CDR3 DNA reads as TGTGCCAGCAAGGCCGGACAGGGCTTGGTGAACACTGAAGCTTTCTTT. This chain connects TRBV28 to TRBJ1-1, with TRBD1 identical over 8 bases. J gave up 0 bases and V 7 bases, and 10 bases lay outside the gene matches. In germline, CDR1 is MDHEN, CDR2 SYDVKM. The CDR3 has 16 amino acids. The variable domain in full, with the rest retrieved from reference TRBV28 and TRBJ1-1, is DVKVTQSSRYLVKRTGEKVFLECVQDMDHENMFWYRQDPGLGLRLIYFSYDVKMKEKGDIPEGYSVSREKKERFSLILESASTNQTSMYLCASKAGQGLVNTEAFFGQGTRLTVV.

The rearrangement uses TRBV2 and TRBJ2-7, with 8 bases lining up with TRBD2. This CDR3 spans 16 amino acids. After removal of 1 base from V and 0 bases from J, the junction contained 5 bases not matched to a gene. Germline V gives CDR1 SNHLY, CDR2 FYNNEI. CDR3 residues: CASSEGAGGVSYEQYF. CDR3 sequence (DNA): TGTGCCAGCAGTGAAGGGGCGGGGGGAGTCTCCTACGAGCAGTACTTC.

The CDR3 loop is CASSQGWSAYNEQFF. DNA for the CDR3: TGCGCCAGCAGCCAAGGTTGGTCCGCCTACAATGAGCAGTTCTTC. The chain joins TRBV4-3 to TRBJ2-1, with unresolved D. The CDR3 loop spans 15 amino acids. The germline V gene has CDR1 LGHNA and CDR2 YSLEER. Trimming cost V 1 base and J 2 bases, with 9 bases left between them.

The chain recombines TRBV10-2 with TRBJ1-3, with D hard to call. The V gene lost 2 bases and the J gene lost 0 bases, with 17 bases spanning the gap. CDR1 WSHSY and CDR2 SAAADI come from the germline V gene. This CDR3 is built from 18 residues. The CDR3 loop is CASSERRHGRPSGNTIYF. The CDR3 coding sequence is TGCGCCAGCAGTGAGAGAAGGCACGGAAGGCCCTCTGGAAACACCATATATTTT.

CDR3: CASSPTGGNGYTF. DNA for the CDR3: TGTGCCAGCAGCCCTACAGGGGGCAATGGCTACACCTTC. The gene calls are TRBV27 and TRBJ1-2, with TRBD1 matching over 9 bases. Germline values: CDR1 MNHEY, CDR2 SMNVEV (reference sequence). The V gene end was trimmed by 6 bases and the J gene end by 6 bases; junction bases not matched to a gene: 5. The CDR3 consists of 13 residues.

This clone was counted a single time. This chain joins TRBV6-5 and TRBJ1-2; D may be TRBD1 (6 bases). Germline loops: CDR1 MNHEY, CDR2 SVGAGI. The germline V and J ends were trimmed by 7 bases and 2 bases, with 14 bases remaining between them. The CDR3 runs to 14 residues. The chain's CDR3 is CASNRFRGNYGYTF. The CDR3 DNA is TGTGCCAGCAACAGATTCAGGGGAAACTATGGCTACACCTTC.

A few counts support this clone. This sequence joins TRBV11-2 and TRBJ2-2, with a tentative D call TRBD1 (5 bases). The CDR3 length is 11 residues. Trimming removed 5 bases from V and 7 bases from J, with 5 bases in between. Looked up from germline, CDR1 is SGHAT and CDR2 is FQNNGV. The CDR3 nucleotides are TGTGCCAGCAGCAGGGGCGGGGAGCTGTTTTTT. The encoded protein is CASSRGGELFF.

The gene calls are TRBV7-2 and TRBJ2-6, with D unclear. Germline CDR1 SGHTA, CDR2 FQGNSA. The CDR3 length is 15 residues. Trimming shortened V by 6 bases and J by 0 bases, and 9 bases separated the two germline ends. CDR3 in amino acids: CASSPPGSGANVLTF. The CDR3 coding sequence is TGTGCCAGCAGTCCCCCGGGCTCTGGGGCCAACGTCCTGACTTTC. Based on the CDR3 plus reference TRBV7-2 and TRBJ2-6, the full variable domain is GAGVSQSPSNKVTEKGKDVELRCDPISGHTALYWYRQSLGQGLEFLIYFQGNSAPDKSGLPSDRFSAERTGGSVSTLTIQRTQQEDSAVYLCASSPPGSGANVLTFGAGSRLTVL.

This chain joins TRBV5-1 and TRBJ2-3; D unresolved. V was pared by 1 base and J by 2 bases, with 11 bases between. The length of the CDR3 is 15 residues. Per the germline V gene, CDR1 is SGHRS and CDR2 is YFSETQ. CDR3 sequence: CASSLILLDTDTQYF. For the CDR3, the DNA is TGCGCCAGCAGCTTGATCCTCCTGGACACAGATACGCAGTATTTT.

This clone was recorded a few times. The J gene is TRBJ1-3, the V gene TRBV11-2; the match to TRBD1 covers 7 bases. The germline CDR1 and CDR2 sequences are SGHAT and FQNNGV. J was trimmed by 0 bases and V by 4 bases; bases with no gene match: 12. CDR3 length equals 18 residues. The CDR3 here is CASSSIRQGPRSGNTIYF. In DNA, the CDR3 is TGTGCCAGCAGCTCTATCCGACAGGGCCCTCGCTCTGGAAACACCATATATTTT. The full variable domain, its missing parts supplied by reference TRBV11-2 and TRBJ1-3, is EAGVAQSPRYKIIEKRQSVAFWCNPISGHATLYWYQQILGQGPKLLIQFQNNGVVDDSQLPKDRFSAERLKGVDSTLKIQPAKLEDSAVYLCASSSIRQGPRSGNTIYFGEGSWLTVV.

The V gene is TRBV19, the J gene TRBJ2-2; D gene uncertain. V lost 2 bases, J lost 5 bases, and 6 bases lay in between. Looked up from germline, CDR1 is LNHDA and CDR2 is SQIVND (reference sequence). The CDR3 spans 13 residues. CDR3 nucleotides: TGTGCCAGTAGTATACTCCGGACCGGGGAGCTGTTTTTT. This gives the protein CASSILRTGELFF.

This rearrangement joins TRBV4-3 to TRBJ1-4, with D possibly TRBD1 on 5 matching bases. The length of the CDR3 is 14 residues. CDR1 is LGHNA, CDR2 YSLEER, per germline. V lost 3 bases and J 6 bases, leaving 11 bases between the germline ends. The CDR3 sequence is CASSQKGRDEKLFF. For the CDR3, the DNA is TGCGCCAGCAGCCAGAAGGGGAGGGATGAAAAACTGTTTTTT.

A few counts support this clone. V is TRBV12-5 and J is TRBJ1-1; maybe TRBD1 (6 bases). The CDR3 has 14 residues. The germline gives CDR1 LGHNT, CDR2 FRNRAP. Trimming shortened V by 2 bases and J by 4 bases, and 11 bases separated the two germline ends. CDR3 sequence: CASGLFRGFTEAFF. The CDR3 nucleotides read TGTGCTAGTGGTTTGTTTAGGGGGTTCACTGAAGCTTTCTTT.

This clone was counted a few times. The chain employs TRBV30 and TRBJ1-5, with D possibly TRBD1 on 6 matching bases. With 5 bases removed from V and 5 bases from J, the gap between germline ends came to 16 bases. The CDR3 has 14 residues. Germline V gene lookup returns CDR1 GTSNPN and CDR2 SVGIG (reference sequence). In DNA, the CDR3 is TGTGCCTGGGGATCCGGGACAAACCATCAGCCCCAGCATTTT. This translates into CAWGSGTNHQPQHF.

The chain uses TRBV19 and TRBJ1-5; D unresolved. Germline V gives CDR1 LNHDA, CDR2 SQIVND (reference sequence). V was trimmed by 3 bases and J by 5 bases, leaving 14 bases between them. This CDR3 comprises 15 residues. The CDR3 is CASSIGSLGYQPQHF. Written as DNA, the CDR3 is TGTGCCAGTAGTATCGGCAGTCTAGGATATCAGCCCCAGCATTTT.

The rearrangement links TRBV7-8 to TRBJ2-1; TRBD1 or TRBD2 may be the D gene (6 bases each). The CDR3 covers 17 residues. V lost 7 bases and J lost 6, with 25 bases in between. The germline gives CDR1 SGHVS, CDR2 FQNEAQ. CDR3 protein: CASNLNPGANRRNEQFF. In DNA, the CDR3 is TGTGCCAGCAACCTTAATCCGGGGGCTAATCGTCGCAATGAGCAGTTCTTC.

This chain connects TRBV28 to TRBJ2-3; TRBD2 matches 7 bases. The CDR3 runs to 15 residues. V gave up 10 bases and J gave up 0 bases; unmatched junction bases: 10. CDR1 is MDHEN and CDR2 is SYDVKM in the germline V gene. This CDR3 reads CATTRSGVSTDTQYF. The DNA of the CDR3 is TGTGCCACCACCCGGAGCGGGGTTAGCACAGATACGCAGTATTTT.